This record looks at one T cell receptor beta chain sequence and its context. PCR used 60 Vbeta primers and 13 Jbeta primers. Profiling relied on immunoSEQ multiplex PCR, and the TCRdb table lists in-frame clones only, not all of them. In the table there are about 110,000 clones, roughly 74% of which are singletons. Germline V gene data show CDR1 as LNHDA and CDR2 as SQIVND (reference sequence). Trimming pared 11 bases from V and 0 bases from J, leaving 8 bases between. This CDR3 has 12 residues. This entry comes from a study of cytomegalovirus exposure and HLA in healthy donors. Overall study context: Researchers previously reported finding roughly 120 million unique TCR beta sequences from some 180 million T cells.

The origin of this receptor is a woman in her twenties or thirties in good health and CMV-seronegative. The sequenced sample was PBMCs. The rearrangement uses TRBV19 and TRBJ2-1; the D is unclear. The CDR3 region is CAAGFSYNEQFF. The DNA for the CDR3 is TGTGCCGCAGGATTCTCCTACAATGAGCAGTTCTTC.